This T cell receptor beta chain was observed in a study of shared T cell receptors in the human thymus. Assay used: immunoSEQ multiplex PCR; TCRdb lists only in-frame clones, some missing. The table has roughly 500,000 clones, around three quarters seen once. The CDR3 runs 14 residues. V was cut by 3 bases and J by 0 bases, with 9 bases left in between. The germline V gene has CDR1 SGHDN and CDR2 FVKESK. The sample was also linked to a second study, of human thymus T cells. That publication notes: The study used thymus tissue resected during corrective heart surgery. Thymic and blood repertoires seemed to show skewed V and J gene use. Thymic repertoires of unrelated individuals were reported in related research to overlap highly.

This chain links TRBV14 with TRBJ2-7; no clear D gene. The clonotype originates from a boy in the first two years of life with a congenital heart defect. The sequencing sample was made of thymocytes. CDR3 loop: CASSQHGPSYEQYF. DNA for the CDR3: TGTGCCAGCAGCCAGCACGGTCCCTCCTACGAGCAGTACTTC.